This T cell receptor beta chain was obtained from a study of cytomegalovirus exposure and HLA in healthy donors. The study, taken as a whole, reports: The study reported that TCR beta sequences accurately predicted HLA-A and HLA-B alleles in most subjects. Previous analysis showed most TCR beta V segments were productive about 87% or about 30% of the time. In a later analysis, a missense DCLRE1C variant was linked to TCR beta V- and J-gene trimming. An analysis that was carried out later associated approximately 15,000 TCR beta sequences with HLA alleles at 0.05 false discovery rate.

With 60 Vbeta and 13 Jbeta primers, the PCR was carried out. The assay was immunoSEQ multiplex PCR, and TCRdb's table has in-frame clones only and misses some. Found here are about 150,000 clones, over 80% of them singletons; the top ten hold approximately 6.8%. Germline CDR1 is SGHDT and CDR2 is YYEEEE. This CDR3 is 16 amino acids long. This clone appeared once. Its specificity is not known. The sample consisted of PBMCs. The chain combines TRBV5-6 with TRBJ2-5, with TRBD1 identical over 10 bases. The DNA end is more similar to TRBJ2-7, so the J call may be wrong. This clonotype originated in a male donor in good health and CMV-seropositive. The CDR3 sequence is CASTRDRGYRVYEQYF. DNA for the CDR3: TGTGCCAGCACCAGGGACAGGGGCTATCGTGTGTACGAGCAGTACTTC.